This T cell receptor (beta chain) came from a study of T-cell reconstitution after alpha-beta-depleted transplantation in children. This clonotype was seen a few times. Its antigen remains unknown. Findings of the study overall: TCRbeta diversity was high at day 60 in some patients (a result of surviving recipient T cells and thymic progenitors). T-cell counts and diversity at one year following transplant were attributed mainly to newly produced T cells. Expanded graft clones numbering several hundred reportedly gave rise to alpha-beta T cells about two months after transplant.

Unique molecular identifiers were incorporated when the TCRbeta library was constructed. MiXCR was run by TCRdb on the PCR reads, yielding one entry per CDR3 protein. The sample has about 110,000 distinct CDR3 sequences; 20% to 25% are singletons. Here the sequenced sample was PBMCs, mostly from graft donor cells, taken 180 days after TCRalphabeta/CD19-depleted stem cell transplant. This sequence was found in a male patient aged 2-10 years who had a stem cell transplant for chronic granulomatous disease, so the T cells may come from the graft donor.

Written as DNA, the CDR3 is TGCGCCAGCAGCCTTGGTGGGGGAGGCTCCTATAATTCACCCCTCCACTTT. This encodes CASSLGGGGSYNSPLHF. V and J are TRBV5-1 and TRBJ1-6, with D possibly matching TRBD1 (5 bases). The V gene's germline CDR1 is SGHRS and CDR2 YFSETQ. Trimming removed 4 bases at V and 0 bases at J, with 14 bases between. This CDR3 is 17 amino acids long.